Listed below are T cell receptor beta chains from one sample, sequenced in a study of identical twins. TCRdb called the 5' RACE reads again in MiXCR, with one record for every CDR3 protein. The sample consists of 570,000 or so distinct CDR3 sequences, more than 9% of them appearing once. The same sample was also used in a study of yellow fever vaccine responses in identical twins.

Input material: PBMCs. These receptors were obtained from a woman between 18 and 30 years old in good health. Each CDR3 is given with its conserved first and last residue. Each record gives: V gene, clone size, D gene, J gene, CDR3 DNA, CDR3 protein. A D gene is named only where the DNA matches it firmly. Size is stated for part of the rows, as once, few or many counts, or as a class when the clone is expanded.

v_gene: TRBV6-4; abundance: many; d_gene: TRBD2; j_gene: TRBJ2-1; CDR3nt: TGTGCCAGCAGTGATCAAGGTAGCGGGTACAATGAGCAGTTCTTC; CDR3aa: CASSDQGSGYNEQFF
v_gene: TRBV20-1; abundance: NA; d_gene: TRBD1; j_gene: TRBJ2-7; CDR3nt: TGCAGTGCTAGAACTGGGACAGCCCCCTACGAGCAGTACTTC; CDR3aa: CSARTGTAPYEQYF
v_gene: TRBV12-3/TRBV12-4; abundance: many; d_gene: NA; j_gene: TRBJ2-7; CDR3nt: TGTGCCAGCAGTTTGGGGCGGAGGGCCTACGAGCAGTACTTC; CDR3aa: CASSLGRRAYEQYF
v_gene: TRBV12-3/TRBV12-4; abundance: few; d_gene: NA; j_gene: TRBJ1-6; CDR3nt: TGTGCCAGCAGTTTATATCGGAGGAGGGCGCATTCACCCCTCCACTTT; CDR3aa: CASSLYRRRAHSPLHF
v_gene: TRBV19; abundance: NA; d_gene: TRBD2; j_gene: TRBJ2-1; CDR3nt: TGTGCCAGTATTTCGACTAGCAGCAGCTCCTACAATGAGCAGTTCTTC; CDR3aa: CASISTSSSSYNEQFF
v_gene: TRBV28; abundance: NA; d_gene: NA; j_gene: TRBJ1-2; CDR3nt: TGTGCCAGCAGTTCGATTTACAGGGTAAACTATGGCTACACCTTC; CDR3aa: CASSSIYRVNYGYTF
v_gene: TRBV20-1; abundance: few; d_gene: TRBD2; j_gene: TRBJ2-2; CDR3nt: TGCAGTGCTAAATTTAGTGGGGGGACTAAAACCGGGGAGCTGTTTTTT; CDR3aa: CSAKFSGGTKTGELFF
v_gene: TRBV5-1; abundance: NA; d_gene: NA; j_gene: TRBJ2-7; CDR3nt: TGCGCCAGCAGCTTGGCCAGGGGGGGGCTCGAGCAGTACTTC; CDR3aa: CASSLARGGLEQYF
v_gene: TRBV24-1; abundance: many; d_gene: NA; j_gene: TRBJ2-3; CDR3nt: TGTGCCACCAGTGACCCCCAACCGGGGACAGATACGCAGTATTTT; CDR3aa: CATSDPQPGTDTQYF
v_gene: TRBV3-1; abundance: few; d_gene: TRBD1; j_gene: TRBJ2-7; CDR3nt: TGTGCCAGCAGCCATTGGACAGGGGTCTCCTACGAGCAGTACTTC; CDR3aa: CASSHWTGVSYEQYF
v_gene: TRBV6-5; abundance: NA; d_gene: NA; j_gene: TRBJ1-2; CDR3nt: TGTGCCAGCAGTTACTCGACCACGGCCTATGGCTACACCTTC; CDR3aa: CASSYSTTAYGYTF
v_gene: TRBV15; abundance: many; d_gene: TRBD1; j_gene: TRBJ2-7; CDR3nt: TGTGCCACCAGCAGAGAACAGGGGGGATATCTCACCTACGAGCAGTACTTC; CDR3aa: CATSREQGGYLTYEQYF
v_gene: TRBV4-1; abundance: few; d_gene: TRBD1; j_gene: TRBJ2-7; CDR3nt: TGCGCCAGCAGCCAAGGACCGGGACAGGGGGACGAGCAGTACTTC; CDR3aa: CASSQGPGQGDEQYF
v_gene: TRBV11-2; abundance: NA; d_gene: NA; j_gene: TRBJ1-1; CDR3nt: TGTGCCAGCAGCTTAGTGGGGATAACTGAAGCTTTCTTT; CDR3aa: CASSLVGITEAFF
v_gene: TRBV3-1; abundance: many; d_gene: NA; j_gene: TRBJ2-3; CDR3nt: TGTGCCAGCAGCCAAGCCCCCGGGCGCATCAACACAGATACGCAGTATTTT; CDR3aa: CASSQAPGRINTDTQYF
v_gene: TRBV10-3; abundance: many; d_gene: NA; j_gene: TRBJ2-7; CDR3nt: TGTGCCATCAGTGAGGTGGCAGGGGCACCCTACGAGCAGTACTTC; CDR3aa: CAISEVAGAPYEQYF
v_gene: TRBV7-9; abundance: NA; d_gene: NA; j_gene: TRBJ2-3; CDR3nt: TGTGCCAGCAGCTTAGCACCTAATGCGGCAGATACGCAGTATTTT; CDR3aa: CASSLAPNAADTQYF
v_gene: TRBV10-3; abundance: many; d_gene: TRBD1; j_gene: TRBJ1-5; CDR3nt: TGTGCCATCAGTGAGGGGACAGGGTCTAGCAATCAGCCCCAGCATTTT; CDR3aa: CAISEGTGSSNQPQHF
v_gene: TRBV20-1; abundance: few; d_gene: TRBD2; j_gene: TRBJ2-5; CDR3nt: TGCAGTGCCCGGGGAGGGACTAGCGGGGGAGAGACCCAGTACTTC; CDR3aa: CSARGGTSGGETQYF
v_gene: TRBV12-3/TRBV12-4; abundance: many; d_gene: NA; j_gene: TRBJ2-7; CDR3nt: TGTGCCAGCAGTTTAGATCTTACGGGGGAGCAGTACTTC; CDR3aa: CASSLDLTGEQYF
v_gene: TRBV5-1; abundance: few; d_gene: NA; j_gene: TRBJ1-2; CDR3nt: TGCGCCAGCAGCTACGACAGATATGGCTACACCTTC; CDR3aa: CASSYDRYGYTF
v_gene: TRBV28; abundance: NA; d_gene: TRBD2; j_gene: TRBJ2-3; CDR3nt: TGTGCCAGCAGGGCCGGGGACCTCGGGAGGACAGATACGCAGTATTTT; CDR3aa: CASRAGDLGRTDTQYF
v_gene: TRBV4-3; abundance: NA; d_gene: TRBD2; j_gene: TRBJ2-1; CDR3nt: TGCGCCGGCAGCCAAGACCCCGGGACTACGACCAATGAGCAGTTCTTC; CDR3aa: CAGSQDPGTTTNEQFF
v_gene: TRBV12-3/TRBV12-4; abundance: NA; d_gene: NA; j_gene: TRBJ2-3; CDR3nt: TGTGCCAGCAGCCCCAAGGGCCCCACAGATACGCAGTATTTT; CDR3aa: CASSPKGPTDTQYF
v_gene: TRBV6-2/TRBV6-3; abundance: many; d_gene: NA; j_gene: TRBJ1-1; CDR3nt: TGTGCCACCCGGACTTCTGACACTGAAGCTTTCTTT; CDR3aa: CATRTSDTEAFF
v_gene: TRBV5-8; abundance: few; d_gene: TRBD1; j_gene: TRBJ1-2; CDR3nt: TGTGCCAGCAGCCGCCATATACAACCCGGGACAGATAACTATGGCTACACCTTC; CDR3aa: CASSRHIQPGTDNYGYTF
v_gene: TRBV20-1; abundance: few; d_gene: TRBD1; j_gene: TRBJ2-7; CDR3nt: TGCAGTGCTAGCCGGGACAGGGGGCAATACGAGCAGTACTTC; CDR3aa: CSASRDRGQYEQYF
v_gene: TRBV10-3; abundance: many; d_gene: TRBD2; j_gene: TRBJ2-7; CDR3nt: TGTGCCATCAGTGACTTAGCGGGATGGGACGAGCAGTACTTC; CDR3aa: CAISDLAGWDEQYF
v_gene: TRBV6-2/TRBV6-3; abundance: NA; d_gene: TRBD1; j_gene: TRBJ2-3; CDR3nt: TGTGCCAGCAGTTACTACGGACAGGGGGTTTCCGATACGCAGTATTTT; CDR3aa: CASSYYGQGVSDTQYF
v_gene: TRBV7-6; abundance: few; d_gene: TRBD1; j_gene: TRBJ2-7; CDR3nt: TGTGCCAGCACTTCGAGCAGGGGGTGGACCTCCTACGAGCAGTACTTC; CDR3aa: CASTSSRGWTSYEQYF
v_gene: TRBV28; abundance: few; d_gene: NA; j_gene: TRBJ2-7; CDR3nt: TGTGCCAGCAACTCGAGGGGCAGCTACTACGAGCAGTACTTC; CDR3aa: CASNSRGSYYEQYF
v_gene: TRBV6-4; abundance: NA; d_gene: TRBD1; j_gene: TRBJ2-4; CDR3nt: TGTGCCAGCATTAACCTAGAACCGACAGGGGGCGAGGTCCAAGCCAAAAACATTCAGTACTTC; CDR3aa: CASINLEPTGGEVQAKNIQYF
v_gene: TRBV7-2; abundance: many; d_gene: NA; j_gene: TRBJ2-2; CDR3nt: TGTGCCAGCAGCTTACAGTCTGCCGGGGAGCTGTTTTTT; CDR3aa: CASSLQSAGELFF
v_gene: TRBV7-2; abundance: NA; d_gene: NA; j_gene: TRBJ2-2; CDR3nt: TGTGCCAGCAGCACGGGACTTTTACAGAACACCGGGGAGCTGTTTTTT; CDR3aa: CASSTGLLQNTGELFF
v_gene: TRBV5-1; abundance: many; d_gene: TRBD2; j_gene: TRBJ2-1; CDR3nt: TGTGCCAGCAGCTTAGCGGGAAATGAGCAGTTCTTC; CDR3aa: CASSLAGNEQFF
v_gene: TRBV19; abundance: NA; d_gene: NA; j_gene: TRBJ2-6; CDR3nt: TGTGCCAGTAGTGCCTCCGGGACACTGAAAGTCTCTGGAGCCAACGTCCTGACTTTC; CDR3aa: CASSASGTLKVSGANVLTF
v_gene: TRBV23-1; abundance: few; d_gene: NA; j_gene: TRBJ2-7; CDR3nt: TGCGCCAGCAGTCAAAACGAGCAGTACTTC; CDR3aa: CASSQNEQYF
v_gene: TRBV25-1; abundance: NA; d_gene: NA; j_gene: TRBJ1-1; CDR3nt: TGTGCCAGCAGTGAATTTCTGGGGAGTGGTGAAGCTTTCTTT; CDR3aa: CASSEFLGSGEAFF
v_gene: TRBV12-3/TRBV12-4; abundance: few; d_gene: TRBD1; j_gene: TRBJ1-5; CDR3nt: TGTGCCAGCAGTTCCGGACAGGGGGTCGGTCAGCCCCAGCATTTT; CDR3aa: CASSSGQGVGQPQHF
v_gene: TRBV5-1; abundance: few; d_gene: NA; j_gene: TRBJ2-2; CDR3nt: TGCGCCAGCAGCTTGTCGCAGGGTAGGATAGCCGGGGAGCTGTTTTTT; CDR3aa: CASSLSQGRIAGELFF
v_gene: TRBV28; abundance: many; d_gene: NA; j_gene: TRBJ2-7; CDR3nt: TGTGCCAGCAGTTCCGATGGGGAGCCAAACAGCGAGCAGTACTTC; CDR3aa: CASSSDGEPNSEQYF
v_gene: TRBV3-1; abundance: NA; d_gene: TRBD1; j_gene: TRBJ2-2; CDR3nt: TGTGCCAGCAGCCGTAATCAGGGGGCTCGTAACACCGGGGAGCTGTTTTTT; CDR3aa: CASSRNQGARNTGELFF
v_gene: TRBV12-3/TRBV12-4; abundance: many; d_gene: NA; j_gene: TRBJ1-2; CDR3nt: TGTGCCAGCACCGAAGGAAGCCGGACGGCCGGGTATGGCTACACCTTC; CDR3aa: CASTEGSRTAGYGYTF
v_gene: TRBV5-4; abundance: many; d_gene: NA; j_gene: TRBJ2-1; CDR3nt: TGTGCCAGCAGACGGGACTTCTACAATGAGCAGTTCTTC; CDR3aa: CASRRDFYNEQFF
v_gene: TRBV3-1; abundance: NA; d_gene: TRBD1; j_gene: TRBJ2-2; CDR3nt: TGTGCCAGCAGTCGAACAGGGGGCTGGAACACCGGGGAGCTGTTTTTT; CDR3aa: CASSRTGGWNTGELFF
v_gene: TRBV2; abundance: NA; d_gene: NA; j_gene: TRBJ2-1; CDR3nt: TGTGCCAGCAGTAAAACCGGCAGTGAGCAGTTCTTC; CDR3aa: CASSKTGSEQFF
v_gene: TRBV12-3/TRBV12-4; abundance: NA; d_gene: TRBD2; j_gene: TRBJ2-7; CDR3nt: TGTGCCAGCAGGAGCGGGAGGTTCTACGAGCAGTACTTC; CDR3aa: CASRSGRFYEQYF
v_gene: TRBV11-3; abundance: NA; d_gene: NA; j_gene: TRBJ2-2; CDR3nt: TGTGCCAGCAGCTTAGTGAAGGGAGTTGAGCTGTTTTTT; CDR3aa: CASSLVKGVELFF
v_gene: TRBV5-1; abundance: many; d_gene: NA; j_gene: TRBJ2-1; CDR3nt: TGCGCCAGCAGCCACCCCCCCGGGACTTCTGCGTCCAATGAGCAGTTCTTC; CDR3aa: CASSHPPGTSASNEQFF
v_gene: TRBV24-1; abundance: many; d_gene: NA; j_gene: TRBJ2-3; CDR3nt: TGTGCCACTGGTAGCGAAGGAACAGATACGCAGTATTTT; CDR3aa: CATGSEGTDTQYF